This entry features one T cell receptor beta chain sequence. Authors' analysis steps: Estimated nucleated cell counts came from reference gene primer amplification. Profiling relied on immunoSEQ multiplex PCR, and the TCRdb table lists in-frame clones only, not all of them. That table supplies the V and J calls and clone size; D and trimming were determined from the DNA. The table lists fewer than 100,000 clones, approximately 89% of them singletons. This record comes from a study of blood T cell repertoires in COVID-19. Germline V gene sequence: CDR1 SGDLS, CDR2 YYNGEE. The CDR3 totals 16 residues. With 2 bases removed from V and 6 bases from J, the gap between germline ends came to 18 bases.

The rearrangement joins TRBV9 to TRBJ2-1, with D tentatively TRBD1 (6 bases). This sequence was found in a man aged 45-60 years with acute or convalescent COVID-19. Specimen: peripheral blood. The CDR3 loop reads CASSVRTGSGLNEQFF. The CDR3 DNA sequence: TGTGCCAGCAGCGTTCGTACAGGGTCCGGGCTCAATGAGCAGTTCTTC.